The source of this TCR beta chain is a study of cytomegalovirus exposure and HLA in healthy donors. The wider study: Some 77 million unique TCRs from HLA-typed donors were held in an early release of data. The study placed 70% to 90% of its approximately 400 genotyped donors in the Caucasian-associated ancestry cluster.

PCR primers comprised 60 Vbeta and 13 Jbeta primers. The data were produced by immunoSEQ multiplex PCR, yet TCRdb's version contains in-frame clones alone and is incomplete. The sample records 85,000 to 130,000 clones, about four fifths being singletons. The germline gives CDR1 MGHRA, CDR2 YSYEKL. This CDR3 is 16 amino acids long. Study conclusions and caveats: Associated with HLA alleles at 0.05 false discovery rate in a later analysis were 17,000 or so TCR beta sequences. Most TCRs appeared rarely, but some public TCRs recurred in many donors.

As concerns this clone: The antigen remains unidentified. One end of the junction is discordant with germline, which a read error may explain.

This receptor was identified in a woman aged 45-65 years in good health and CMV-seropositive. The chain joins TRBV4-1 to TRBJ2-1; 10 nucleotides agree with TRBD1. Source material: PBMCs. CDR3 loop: CASRQDRGLPYNEQFF. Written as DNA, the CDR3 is TGCGCCAGCAGACAAGACAGGGGGCTACCGTACAATGAGCAGTTCTTC.